This T cell receptor (beta chain) was sequenced in a study of monozygotic twins with inflammatory bowel disease (dated by TCRdb to between 2018 and 2021). About the investigation overall: The complete study included about 30 monozygotic twin pairs: 19 IBD-discordant Danish pairs and nine German pairs, of which four were IBD-concordant and five were IBD-discordant. Disease-associated traits were sought mainly through comparisons between IBD patients and their genetically identical healthy co-twins within discordant pairs. Each individual had, on average, about 151 000 unique TCRalpha sequences and 181 000 unique TCRbeta sequences available for analysis.

The library was produced with 5' RACE. Preparation of each TCR library used 3,000 to 3,500 ng of total RNA. For each sample, cDNA was synthesized in eight separate reactions using SMARTScribe reverse transcriptase. During cDNA synthesis, unique molecular identifiers containing a 6-nucleotide sample barcode were introduced by template switching. TCRalpha and TCRbeta cDNA was amplified by two nested PCRs of 16 and 9 cycles, with bead purification after each PCR. Before amplification, the cDNA was both treated with uracil DNA-glycosylase and purified with the QIAquick PCR purification kit. The second PCR added Illumina TruSeq-compatible adapters along with sample-specific barcodes. Library quality and concentration were assessed using TapeStation and Qubit, and approximately 5 ng of each library was pooled. Sequencing of pooled libraries was carried out on an Illumina HiSeq2500 single-index Rapid Run using 2 x 100 bp reads and custom sequencing primers. The paper's processing steps were these. PCR and sequencing errors were corrected by UMI-based consensus assembly using MiGEC version 1.2.6. MiXCR version 2.1.1 handled V(D)J alignment, clonotype assembly and CDR3 extraction. Normalisation of gene usage, clonotype sharing and MAIT/NKT TCR abundance was achieved by analysing the top 1000, 10 000 and 20 000 clonotypes per sample. Diversity was computed as the inverse Simpson index with the vegan R package after downsampling to 27 000 UMIs. Paired Mann-Whitney U tests were applied to discordant twin pairs, with Benjamini-Hochberg correction for multiple testing. After reprocessing by TCRdb, each CDR3 protein sequence is one entry, and no DNA is given. It is TCRdb's table, rather than the study itself, that gives the V and J calls and clone size. The record for this sample contains about 300,000 distinct CDR3 sequences. Of the sample, 5.6% is held by the ten largest clones.

Here is what the overall study found, with its caveats: Repertoire similarity did not differ between concordant and discordant twins, which could be due to limited statistical power. Because patients were on differing immunosuppressive treatments, the repertoires may have picked up extra background noise and inter-individual variability. IBD patients had lower TCRbeta repertoire diversity, measured by the inverse Simpson index, than their healthy co-twins. The results gave no support for a single strong signal or clonotype linked to IBD. The analysis was unable to tell different T cell subtypes apart. IBD patients shared fewer clonotypes with other individuals than healthy twins did, most markedly in patients showing signs of disease activity.

About this clonotype itself: There is no known antigen for this receptor.

The CDR3 goes from the cysteine to the phenylalanine over 15 residues. No DNA is recorded. Reading the germline V gene gives CDR1 SGHRS and CDR2 YFSETQ. From each donor, a roughly 2.5 ml peripheral blood sample was collected into PAXgene tubes and stored at -80 degrees C. Without any T cell sorting, total RNA was extracted from whole blood using the PAXgene blood miRNA kit on an automated QIAcube. Peripheral blood from monozygotic twin pairs, either concordant or discordant for inflammatory bowel disease, underwent deep TCRalpha and TCRbeta repertoire profiling that used unique molecular barcoding. Smoking habits were recorded for all twin pairs, and individuals were classified as current, former or never smokers.

Sequenced: blood. Here the chain combines TRBV5-1 and TRBJ1-1; TCRdb calls TRBD1, which cannot be checked without DNA. The receptor was derived from a human donor with ulcerative colitis or Crohn's disease, or a healthy co-twin of an affected twin (not recorded which). The CDR3 region reads CASSLRRGGETEAFF.